The clone carrying this TCR beta chain has more than one count but fewer than ten. This entry is derived from a study of T cells after yellow fever vaccination. TCRdb independently ran MiXCR on the 5' RACE reads; one entry per CDR3 protein. The sample comprises 95,000 to 150,000 distinct CDR3 sequences, around 9.8% of which are singletons, and about two fifths rests with the top ten. The CDR3 extends over 14 amino acids. J was trimmed by 15 bases and V by 3 bases; bases with no gene match: 9. The TCR was taken from a man between 18 and 35 years old who received the YFV17D yellow fever vaccine. Sequences were derived from CD8+ T cells sorted from PBMCs, sampled on the day of the yellow fever booster vaccination. The genes are TRBV12-3 or TRBV12-4 and TRBJ2-1, with 12 bases that match TRBD1. CDR3 loop: CASSFRTGTGGLFF. The CDR3 DNA reads as TGTGCCAGCAGTTTTCGGACCGGGACAGGGGGCTTGTTCTTC.